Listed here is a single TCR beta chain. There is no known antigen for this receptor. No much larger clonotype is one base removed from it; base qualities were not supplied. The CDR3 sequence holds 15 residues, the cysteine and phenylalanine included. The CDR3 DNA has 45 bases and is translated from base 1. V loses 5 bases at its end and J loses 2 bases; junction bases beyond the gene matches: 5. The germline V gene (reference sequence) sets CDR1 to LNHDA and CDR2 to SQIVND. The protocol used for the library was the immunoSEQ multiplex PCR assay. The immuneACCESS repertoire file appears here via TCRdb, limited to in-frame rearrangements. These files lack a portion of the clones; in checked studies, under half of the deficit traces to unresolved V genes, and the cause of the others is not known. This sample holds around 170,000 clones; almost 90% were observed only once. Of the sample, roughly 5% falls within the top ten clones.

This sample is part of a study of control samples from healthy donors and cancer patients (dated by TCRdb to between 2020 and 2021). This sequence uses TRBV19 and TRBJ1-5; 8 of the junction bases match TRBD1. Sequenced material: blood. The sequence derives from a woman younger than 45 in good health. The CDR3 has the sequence CASSQGGQGNQPQHF. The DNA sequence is TGTGCCAGTAGTCAAGGGGGACAGGGCAATCAGCCCCAGCATTTT.